The 21 T cell receptor beta chains below all came from one sample that was sequenced in a study of blood T cell repertoires in COVID-19 (TCRdb year 2020). Library preparation employed the immunoSEQ multiplex PCR assay. TCRdb mirrors the immuneACCESS table, restricted to in-frame sequences. Some clones are absent from its copies; in checked studies, under half trace to an unresolved V gene, and the reason for the others is unknown. This sample is represented by 95,000 to 150,000 clones; just over 85% of them were singletons. The ten top clones hold around 4.2% of the sample. Sequencing was carried out using peripheral blood. The receptor source for this set is a man aged 35 to 55 with acute or convalescent COVID-19.

This clone has more than one count but fewer than ten. The chain is built from TRBV5-6 and TRBJ1-3; TRBD1 is a possible D gene (5 bases). CDR3 length: 16 amino acids. V shed 6 bases and J shed 2 bases, with 18 bases lying between them. Germline CDR1 SGHDT, CDR2 YYEEEE. CDR3 bases: TGTGCCAGCACCCAGGCGTGGCCAGGGACTGGAAACACCATATATTTT. The encoded protein is CASTQAWPGTGNTIYF.

This chain links TRBV9 with TRBJ1-2, with D perhaps matching TRBD1 (5 bases). Looked up from germline, CDR1 is SGDLS and CDR2 is YYNGEE. The CDR3 has 13 amino acids. Trimming removed 5 bases from V and 5 bases from J, with 13 bases in between. The chain's CDR3 is CASSKGVRYGYTF. The CDR3 region has the DNA TGTGCCAGCAGTAAAGGGGTAAGGTATGGCTACACCTTC.

The chain employs TRBV27 and TRBJ1-2; D gene unclear. V lost 3 bases, J lost 4 bases, and 12 bases lay in between. The CDR3 runs to 14 residues. Germline V lookup: CDR1 MNHEY, CDR2 SMNVEV (reference sequence). CDR3 nucleotides: TGTGCCAGCAGTTTTGGGGAGGACCTCTATGGCTACACCTTC. Translating gives CASSFGEDLYGYTF.

This clone has just a few counts. The chain combines TRBV6-5 with TRBJ2-1, with D possibly being TRBD1 (5 bases). Per germline, CDR1 MNHEY and CDR2 SVGAGI. V was clipped by 6 bases and J by 8 bases, with 17 bases between them. The CDR3 loop spans 14 amino acids. The chain's CDR3 is CASRFQGRGDEQFF. CDR3 DNA sequence: TGTGCCAGCAGGTTCCAGGGTAGGGGCGATGAGCAGTTCTTC.

V and J are TRBV6-2 or TRBV6-3 and TRBJ2-5; tentative D call: TRBD2 (6 bases). CDR3 length equals 15 residues. Trimming shortened V by 6 bases and J by 5 bases, and 19 bases separated the two germline ends. Germline CDR1 and CDR2: MNHEY and SVGEGT. CDR3 loop: CASSHPARGTETQYF. The CDR3 bases are TGTGCCAGCAGCCACCCCGCGCGGGGCACGGAGACCCAGTACTTC.

V and J are TRBV5-8 and TRBJ1-1; TRBD1 might be the D (5 bases). The CDR3 runs to 16 residues. The germline V gene encodes CDR1 SGHTS and CDR2 YDEGEE. V was shortened by 8 bases and J by 4 bases, with 24 bases between the two germline ends. As DNA, the CDR3 is TGTGCCAGTGGCGTTTTTAAGGGGTCGGGAGGCACTGAAGCTTTCTTT. It translates to CASGVFKGSGGTEAFF.

V gene TRBV6-5 combines with J gene TRBJ1-2; the D gene is possibly TRBD1 (5 bases). In germline, CDR1 is MNHEY, CDR2 SVGAGI. Trimming stripped 2 bases from V and 10 bases from J, with 11 bases between. This CDR3 spans 12 amino acids. The chain's CDR3 is CASSYTQETYTF. CDR3 sequence (DNA): TGTGCCAGCAGTTACACACAGGAGACCTACACCTTC.

J is TRBJ1-1 and V is TRBV21-1. TRBV21-1 is shown as a pseudogene. This CDR3 contains 10 residues. The CDR3: CASSKVGGFF. The CDR3 DNA reads TGTGCCAGCAGCAAAGTAGGCGGTTTCTTT.

The chain employs TRBV6-5 and TRBJ2-7; TRBD1 is a possible D gene (6 bases). Germline lookup yields CDR1 MNHEY and CDR2 SVGAGI. The germline V and J ends were trimmed by 4 bases and 5 bases, with 9 bases remaining between them. The CDR3 runs to 12 residues. The CDR3 loop reads CASSLGQHEQYF. The CDR3 bases are TGTGCCAGCAGTTTAGGACAGCACGAGCAGTACTTC.

This chain joins TRBV5-1 and TRBJ1-4; tentative D call: TRBD1 (6 bases). The CDR3 has 13 residues. Deletions cut 0 bases from V and 7 bases from J, with 7 bases between. Germline values: CDR1 SGHRS, CDR2 YFSETQ. The CDR3 reads CASSLAGVEKLFF. CDR3 in DNA: TGCGCCAGCAGCTTGGCAGGGGTTGAAAAACTGTTTTTT.

The V call is TRBV11-2, the J call TRBJ2-1, with D maybe TRBD2 (5 bases). Germline values: CDR1 SGHAT, CDR2 FQNNGV. The CDR3 is made up of 16 amino acids. The V end was cut by 3 bases, the J end by 5 bases, with 17 bases between. The CDR3 reads CASSFGPALANNEQFF. Here the CDR3 DNA reads TGTGCCAGCAGCTTTGGCCCCGCGCTAGCTAACAATGAGCAGTTCTTC. The variable domain in full, completed from reference TRBV11-2 and TRBJ2-1, reads EAGVAQSPRYKIIEKRQSVAFWCNPISGHATLYWYQQILGQGPKLLIQFQNNGVVDDSQLPKDRFSAERLKGVDSTLKIQPAKLEDSAVYLCASSFGPALANNEQFFGPGTRLTVL.

The rearrangement joins TRBV12-5 to TRBJ2-7, with 12 nucleotides matching TRBD2. The CDR3 sequence is 16 residues long. Trimming took 4 bases from V and 2 from J; bases not matched to a gene: 6. Looked up from germline, CDR1 is LGHNT and CDR2 is FRNRAP. Here the CDR3 reads CASGSPGLAGPYEQYF. CDR3 coding DNA: TGTGCTAGTGGTTCTCCGGGACTAGCGGGTCCCTACGAGCAGTACTTC.

This clone was detected a few times. The rearrangement links TRBV9 to TRBJ2-3; 9 nucleotides line up with TRBD2. This CDR3 has 18 amino acids. J lost 1 base, V lost 4 bases, and 13 bases had no gene match. Germline CDR1 reads SGDLS; CDR2 reads YYNGEE. CDR3 residues: CASSPGREGVSGTDTQYF. As DNA, the CDR3 is TGTGCCAGCAGCCCGGGGCGGGAGGGGGTCTCGGGCACAGATACGCAGTATTTT.

The chain links TRBV27 to TRBJ1-4, with D hard to call. Between the trimmed V and J ends, which lost 6 bases and 0 bases, there was a span of 11 bases. The germline V gene has CDR1 MNHEY and CDR2 SMNVEV (reference sequence). CDR3 length: 15 amino acids. CDR3 region: CASSSNIATNEKLFF. CDR3 nucleotide sequence: TGTGCCAGCAGCTCCAACATTGCAACTAATGAAAAACTGTTTTTT.

This sequence joins TRBV29-1 and TRBJ1-1; 7 positions agree with TRBD1. After removal of 2 bases from V and 1 base from J, the junction contained 4 bases not matched to a gene. This CDR3 is built from 14 residues. The V gene's germline CDR1 is SQVTM and CDR2 ANQGSEA. CDR3 coding DNA: TGCAGCGTTGAAAGGGGGCCGGGGAACACTGAAGCTTTCTTT. It encodes CSVERGPGNTEAFF.

The rearrangement links TRBV6-2 or TRBV6-3 to TRBJ1-1, with 12 bases that match TRBD1. Germline V gene sequence: CDR1 MNHEY, CDR2 SVGEGT. The junction had 7 bases not matched to a gene; V was cut back by 0 bases and J by 2 bases. The CDR3 contains 18 residues. The CDR3, as DNA: TGTGCCAGCAGTTACTCTTTCGGGACAGGGGGCTTCAACACTGAAGCTTTCTTT. Protein sequence: CASSYSFGTGGFNTEAFF.

This chain uses TRBV29-1 with TRBJ2-1; D is ambiguous. V was clipped by 1 base and J by 9 bases, with 7 bases between them. This CDR3 spans 11 amino acids. The germline gives CDR1 SQVTM, CDR2 ANQGSEA. CDR3 region: CSVEGTGEQFF. In nucleotides, the CDR3 is TGCAGCGTTGAAGGCACTGGTGAGCAGTTCTTC.

V and J are TRBV7-9 and TRBJ2-6; 9 nucleotides align to TRBD1. The CDR3 contains 17 residues. From germline, CDR1 is SEHNR and CDR2 FQNEAQ (reference sequence). V shed 5 bases, J shed 0 bases, and the junction held 5 bases outside the gene matches. In DNA form, the CDR3 reads TGTGCCAGCAGCACCGGGACAGGGTTCTCTGGGGCCAACGTCCTGACTTTC. Translating gives CASSTGTGFSGANVLTF.

The chain has TRBV18 and TRBJ2-2, with 12 bases lining up with TRBD1. The CDR3 covers 17 residues. V lost 6 bases to trimming and J lost 6 bases; unmatched junction nucleotides: 11. CDR1 and CDR2 (germline): KGHSH, LQKENI. Here the CDR3 reads CASSPLPGQGAAGELFF. The CDR3 nucleotides read TGTGCCAGCTCCCCTTTGCCGGGACAGGGGGCCGCCGGGGAGCTGTTTTTT.

This chain joins TRBV7-9 and TRBJ2-1; 11 bases are a match to TRBD2. This CDR3 contains 14 residues. The trim removed 2 bases at V and 9 bases at J, leaving 3 bases unmatched. Looked up from germline, CDR1 is SEHNR and CDR2 is FQNEAQ (reference sequence). The CDR3 region has the DNA TGTGCCAGCAGCTTAACTAGCGGGAGCAGTGAGCAGTTCTTC. Amino acids: CASSLTSGSSEQFF.

The gene calls are TRBV18 and TRBJ2-1; 7 bases map to TRBD2. The CDR3 has 15 amino acids. The trim removed 3 bases at V and 2 bases at J, leaving 4 bases unmatched. CDR1 and CDR2 from the germline V gene are KGHSH and LQKENI. The CDR3 DNA follows: TGTGCCAGCTCACCTACTAGCGACCCCTACAATGAGCAGTTCTTC. This sequence encodes CASSPTSDPYNEQFF.